A single sample gave rise to the 10 T cell receptor beta chains below, sequenced in a study of CXCR3-negative and CXCR3-positive naive CD8 T cells. Study conclusions and caveats: In CXCR3-positive naive cells, the TRB CDR3s were more hydrophobic than in CXCR3-negative naive cells.

These receptors have no identified antigens. Each TRB cDNA library was prepared by 5' RACE (with UMI labels). One entry per CDR3 protein, without DNA, is what TCRdb gives after re-calling the 5' RACE reads. The record lists roughly 120,000 distinct CDR3 sequences, of which the ten most abundant hold 0.59%. The sample was naive CXCR3+ CD8+ T cells from blood. Described subset: CD45RO-CCR7+CD27+CD95- naive CD8+ T cells expressing CXCR3 (TNR3+). These receptors were obtained from a human donor in good health. Some clones in this sample may be carry-over from other donors' samples.

The J gene is TRBJ2-1, the V gene TRBV10-3; TCRdb indicates TRBD1, and absent DNA this call remains unverified. Germline-derived CDR1 and CDR2 are ENHRY and SYGVKD. CDR3 size: 12 residues. Here the CDR3 reads CAIRTGANEQFF.

The genes are TRBV9 and TRBJ2-1. The CDR3 contains 14 residues. Germline CDR1 reads SGDLS; CDR2 reads YYNGEE. The CDR3 protein is CASSVSNDPNEQFF.

The chain combines TRBV7-9 with TRBJ2-1; TCRdb's D call, TRBD2, is unchecked because there is no DNA. The CDR3 consists of 16 residues. Germline V CDR1 and CDR2: SEHNR, FQNEAQ (reference sequence). The CDR3 loop reads CASSIFRTGESDEQFF.

The chain has TRBV5-5 and TRBJ2-1; TCRdb picks TRBD2, but there is no DNA to check that call. This CDR3 has 19 amino acids. CDR1 is SGHKS, CDR2 YYEKEE, per germline (reference sequence). CDR3 residues: CASSLAPGLAEDTNNEQFF. Together with reference TRBV5-5 and TRBJ2-1, the CDR3 gives the full variable domain: DAGVTQSPTHLIKTRGQQVTLRCSPISGHKSVSWYQQVLGQGPQFIFQYYEKEERGRGNFPDRFSARQFPNYSSELNVNALLLGDSALYLCASSLAPGLAEDTNNEQFFGPGTRLTVL.

This CDR3 reads CASSLATYEQYF. The chain joins TRBV7-9 to TRBJ2-7. This CDR3 spans 12 amino acids. Germline loops: CDR1 SEHNR, CDR2 FQNEAQ (reference sequence).

CDR3: CSVEGMDTEGTYNEQFF. The chain combines TRBV29-1 with TRBJ2-1; TCRdb names TRBD2, which stays unverified in the absence of DNA. CDR1 is SQVTM and CDR2 is ANQGSEA in the germline V gene. This CDR3 region has 17 residues.

The chain employs TRBV5-6 and TRBJ1-2. Germline V gene data show CDR1 as SGHDT and CDR2 as YYEEEE. This CDR3 spans 14 amino acids. The CDR3 loop is CASSLDGINYGYTF.

The chain has TRBV29-1 and TRBJ1-2; TCRdb picks TRBD1, but there is no DNA to check that call. This CDR3 region has 15 residues. Germline CDR1 SQVTM, CDR2 ANQGSEA. The CDR3 sequence: CSVGGGLYSLSGYTF.

The rearrangement uses TRBV6-6 and TRBJ2-7; the TCRdb call, TRBD2, lacks DNA for checking. This CDR3 spans 17 amino acids. Looked up from germline, CDR1 is MNHNY and CDR2 is SVGAGI (reference sequence). The CDR3: CASTEGASGGVSYEQYF.

The J gene is TRBJ2-7, the V gene TRBV3-2. TRBV3-2 counts as a pseudogene. CDR3 length equals 12 residues. This CDR3 is CASSQTRGEQYF.